This T cell receptor (beta chain) was sequenced for a study of regulatory T cells in long-lasting Graves disease. Relying on iRepertoire HTBI primers and Arm-PCR of CDR3 regions, the team built TCR beta libraries. TCRdb re-analysed the multiplex PCR reads in MiXCR, keeping a single row per CDR3 protein. This sample has 510,000 or so distinct CDR3 sequences, with 12% found just once. Trimming took off 4 bases at V and 0 bases at J, with 19 bases between the two ends. The CDR3 runs 18 residues. Germline V gene data show CDR1 as SGHNT and CDR2 as YENEEA. This clonotype was counted at least ten times. The time point was: newly diagnosed GD, antithyroid drugs for less than 3 months. There was RNA extracted from PBMCs, and the TCR library was made from it. Separately, the same data were catalogued under a study of T cells in Graves' hyperthyroidism and ophthalmopathy.

The sequence was collected from a woman aged 30 to 39 with Graves disease. This sequence joins TRBV11-3 and TRBJ2-1; D is possibly TRBD1 or TRBD2 (7 bases each). The source was peripheral blood mononuclear cells (PBMCs), collected at new diagnosis, from a patient treated with antithyroid drugs. The CDR3 reads CASSSPWGRGGSYNEQFF. The CDR3, as DNA: TGTGCCAGCAGCTCCCCATGGGGCAGGGGGGGCTCCTACAATGAGCAGTTCTTC.